This is a list of T cell receptor beta chains from one sample in a study of blood T cell repertoires in COVID-19. The data were produced by immunoSEQ multiplex PCR, yet TCRdb's version contains in-frame clones alone and is incomplete. The sample records 90,000 or so clones, more than 70% being singletons. Input material: peripheral blood. The receptor source for this set is a human donor in a cohort sampled during active COVID-19. CDR3s include the opening cysteine and the closing phenylalanine or tryptophan. Fields, in order: clone size, J gene, D gene, V gene, CDR3 DNA, CDR3 protein. The D gene is left open where the match is weak. Clone size is shown for a subset of rows, as once, few, many or a class of expanded clone.

>-|TRBJ1-1|-|TRBV10-2
TGCGCCAGCAGCCAAACAGGGAACACTGAAGCTTTCTTT
CASSQTGNTEAFF
>-|TRBJ2-5|-|TRBV9
TGTGCCAGCAGCGTAGTTGCGCGGATTGGGGAGACCCAGTACTTC
CASSVVARIGETQYF
>-|TRBJ1-4|TRBD1|TRBV15
TGTGCCACCAGCAAGGGGGCTAGTAGTGAAAAACTGTTTTTT
CATSKGASSEKLFF
>few|TRBJ1-5|-|TRBV2
TGTGCCAGCTGTCGAGCCAATCAGCCCCAGCATTTT
CASCRANQPQHF
>-|TRBJ2-1|TRBD1|TRBV18
TGTGCCAGTTCACCCGGACAGGGGCGAAACAATGAGCAGTTCTTC
CASSPGQGRNNEQFF
>-|TRBJ2-1|-|TRBV5-1
TGCGCCAGCAGCCTCGCGCCTACAGGGATCTCCTACAATGAGCAGTTCTTC
CASSLAPTGISYNEQFF
>-|TRBJ1-1|-|TRBV7-9
TGTGCCAGCAGCTTAACGGGAGTCAACACTGAAGCTTTCTTT
CASSLTGVNTEAFF
>-|TRBJ1-1|-|TRBV12-3/TRBV12-4
TGTGCCAGCGGGGGGGCCTTGAACACTGAAGCTTTCTTT
CASGGALNTEAFF
>-|TRBJ1-1|-|TRBV6-6
TGTGCCAGCAGGGCGGGAAACATGAACACTGAAGCTTTCTTT
CASRAGNMNTEAFF
>-|TRBJ2-1|-|TRBV6-5
TGTGCCAGCAGCCTCAGGGGGACTTACAATGAGCAGTTCTTC
CASSLRGTYNEQFF
>-|TRBJ2-1|-|TRBV29-1
TGCAGCGTTTTTGGGGCGGGGAATGAGCAGTTCTTC
CSVFGAGNEQFF
>-|TRBJ1-5|TRBD1|TRBV18
TGTGCCAGCTCACCATCCCAGGGGGGTCGTGACCCCCAGCATTTT
CASSPSQGGRDPQHF
>-|TRBJ2-7|TRBD1|TRBV11-2
TGTGCCAGCAGAGGGACAGGGGTTGGCGAGCAGTACTTC
CASRGTGVGEQYF
>-|TRBJ1-5|-|TRBV6-1
TGTGCCAGCAGTGAAACCCCGGGCAGGGCCCAGCCCCAGCATTTT
CASSETPGRAQPQHF
>-|TRBJ2-3|TRBD2|TRBV6-6
TGTGCCAGCAGCGGGGGGGAGACAACTAGCACAGATACGCAGTATTTT
CASSGGETTSTDTQYF
>-|TRBJ1-2|-|TRBV27
TGTGCCAGCAGCCCCCTTGGGGCAGTAGGAGGCTACACCTTC
CASSPLGAVGGYTF
>-|TRBJ1-2|TRBD1|TRBV27
TGTGCCAGCACCCAGGGGCAGGGGGCAGGCTACACCTTC
CASTQGQGAGYTF
>-|TRBJ1-5|TRBD1|TRBV18
TGTGCCAGCGTACCGGGACAGGGGGATCAGCCCCAGCATTTT
CASVPGQGDQPQHF
>-|TRBJ1-6|-|TRBV2
TGTGCCAGCAGTATGGGGAGCACAAATTCACCCCTCCACTTT
CASSMGSTNSPLHF
>-|TRBJ1-5|-|TRBV30
TGTGCCTGGAGTGTGACAACTAGCAATCAGCCCCAGCATTTT
CAWSVTTSNQPQHF
>few|TRBJ1-5|TRBD1|TRBV19
TGTGCCAGTAGGAGGGACAGCAATAGCAATCAGCCCCAGCATTTT
CASRRDSNSNQPQHF
>-|TRBJ1-1|-|TRBV21-1
TGTGCCAGCAACGACGCGGCGAACACTGAAGCTTTCTTT
CASNDAANTEAFF
>-|TRBJ1-1|-|TRBV11-1
TGTGCCAGCAGCCGTGATCTAGTACTAAACACTGAAGCTTTCTTT
CASSRDLVLNTEAFF
>once|TRBJ2-1|-|TRBV3-1/TRBV3-2
TGTGCCAGCACCCCAGGGCAGGACAATGAGCAGTTCTTC
CASTPGQDNEQFF
>few|TRBJ1-1|TRBD1|TRBV24-1
TGTGCCACCAGTGATCCGTGCAAGGGGACAGAGAGCACTGAAGCTTTCTTT
CATSDPCKGTESTEAFF
>once|TRBJ2-3|-|TRBV6-2/TRBV6-3
TGTGCCAGCAGCTTTTCCCACGGGAGCACAGATACGCAGTATTTT
CASSFSHGSTDTQYF
>-|TRBJ1-2|-|TRBV6-6
TGTGCCAGCAGTCTTGACAGCACCGGAGGCTACACCTTC
CASSLDSTGGYTF
>-|TRBJ2-7|-|TRBV10-3
TGTGCCATCTCCCCCCGACCTAACGGGTACGAGCAGTACTTC
CAISPRPNGYEQYF
>-|TRBJ1-2|TRBD1|TRBV28
TGTGCCAGCAGTCCAGGGGGTCGCTATGGCTACACCTTC
CASSPGGRYGYTF
>-|TRBJ2-7|TRBD1|TRBV18
TGTGCCAGCTGCCAGAGAACAGGGGGCCGCTCCTACGAGCAGTACTTC
CASCQRTGGRSYEQYF
>few|TRBJ2-7|-|TRBV5-1
TGCGCCAGCAGCTTGAGGCGGTCCTACGAGCAGTACTTC
CASSLRRSYEQYF
>few|TRBJ1-1|-|TRBV7-3
TGTGCCAGCAGCTCTCAGGGGCGTGGCACTGAAGCTTTCTTT
CASSSQGRGTEAFF
>-|TRBJ2-1|-|TRBV10-2
TGCGCCAGCAGTACTCCCACCAGGGGGGTTAGATACAATGAGCAGTTCTTC
CASSTPTRGVRYNEQFF
>few|TRBJ1-5|TRBD1|TRBV20-1
TGCAGTGCTACTGACAGGGGTCAGCCCCAGCATTTT
CSATDRGQPQHF